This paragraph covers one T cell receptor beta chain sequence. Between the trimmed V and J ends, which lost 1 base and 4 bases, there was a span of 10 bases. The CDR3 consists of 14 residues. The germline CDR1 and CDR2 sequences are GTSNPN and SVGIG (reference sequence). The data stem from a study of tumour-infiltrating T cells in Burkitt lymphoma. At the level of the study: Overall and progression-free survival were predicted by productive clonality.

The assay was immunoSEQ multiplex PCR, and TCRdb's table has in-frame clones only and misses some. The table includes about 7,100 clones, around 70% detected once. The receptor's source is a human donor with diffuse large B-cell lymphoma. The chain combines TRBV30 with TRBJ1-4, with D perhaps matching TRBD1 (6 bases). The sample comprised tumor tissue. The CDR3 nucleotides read TGTGCCTGGAGTGCAGCAGGGGATAATGAAAAACTGTTTTTT. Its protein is CAWSAAGDNEKLFF.